This TCR beta chain was captured by sequencing in a study of T cell responses to AZD1222 COVID-19 vaccine. Whole-study findings and limits: After two AZD1222 doses, spike-specific TCR breadth and depth rose versus day 0. Donor demographics were predominantly white British with a female majority; clonal diversity may be underestimated.

This CDR3 has 16 amino acids. The V end lost 3 bases, the J end lost 4 bases, and 15 bases lay between the germline ends. Germline CDR1 reads MGHDK; CDR2 reads SYGVNS. Clones were read by immunoSEQ multiplex PCR, and TCRdb kept only the in-frame ones, dropping some. The sample includes more than 150,000 clones, 85% to 95% of them seen just once. Second doses at about 4 or about 12 weeks were pooled. Comment on this clone: Its antigen is not identified.

The J gene is TRBJ1-4, the V gene TRBV25-1; perhaps TRBD1 as D (6 bases). The receptor was isolated from an adult who received the AZD1222 COVID-19 vaccine. Sequenced material: peripheral blood, taken 28 days after the second AZD1222 dose. The CDR3 DNA is TGTGCCAGCAGTGAGGGGGCCCTGGGTATTAATGAAAAACTGTTTTTT. It is translated as CASSEGALGINEKLFF.